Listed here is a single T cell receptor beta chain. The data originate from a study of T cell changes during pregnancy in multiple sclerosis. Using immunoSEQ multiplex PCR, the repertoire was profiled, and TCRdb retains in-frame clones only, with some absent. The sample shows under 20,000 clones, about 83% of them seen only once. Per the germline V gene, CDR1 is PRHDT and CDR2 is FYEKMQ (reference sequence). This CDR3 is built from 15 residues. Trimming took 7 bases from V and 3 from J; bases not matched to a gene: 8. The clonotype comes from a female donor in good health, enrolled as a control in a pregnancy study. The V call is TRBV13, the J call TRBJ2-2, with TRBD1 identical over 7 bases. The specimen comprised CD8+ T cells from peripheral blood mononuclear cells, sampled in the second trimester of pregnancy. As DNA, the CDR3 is TGTGCCAGCACCCTCGACAGGGAAGACACCGGGGAGCTGTTTTTT. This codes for CASTLDREDTGELFF. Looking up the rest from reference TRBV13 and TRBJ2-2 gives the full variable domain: AAGVIQSPRHLIKEKRETATLKCYPIPRHDTVYWYQQGPGQDPQFLISFYEKMQSDKGSIPDRFSAQQFSDYHSELNMSSLELGDSALYFCASTLDREDTGELFFGEGSRLTVL.